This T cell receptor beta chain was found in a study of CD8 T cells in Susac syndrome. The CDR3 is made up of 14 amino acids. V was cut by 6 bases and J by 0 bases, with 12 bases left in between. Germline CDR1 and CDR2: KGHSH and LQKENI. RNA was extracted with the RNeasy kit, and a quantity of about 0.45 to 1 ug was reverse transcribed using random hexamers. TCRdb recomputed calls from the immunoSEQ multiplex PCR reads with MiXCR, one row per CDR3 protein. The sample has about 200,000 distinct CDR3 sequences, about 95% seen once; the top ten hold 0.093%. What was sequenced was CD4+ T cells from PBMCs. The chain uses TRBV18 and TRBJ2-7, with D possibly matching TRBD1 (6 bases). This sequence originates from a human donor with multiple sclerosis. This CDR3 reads CASSAGASSYEQYF. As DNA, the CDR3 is TGTGCCAGCTCGGCAGGGGCTAGCTCCTACGAGCAGTACTTC.